This passage covers 12 T cell receptor beta chains from one sample sequenced in a study of blood T cell repertoires in COVID-19. TCRdb's copy holds only in-frame clones and misses some; the assay was immunoSEQ multiplex PCR. The sample carries roughly 82,000 clones, less than 95% recorded once. The specimen was peripheral blood. These receptor sequences come from a woman aged 50 to 60 in a cohort sampled during active COVID-19.

This chain connects TRBV9 to TRBJ2-1, with TRBD1 identical over 7 bases. The CDR3 is 15 residues long. Germline loops: CDR1 SGDLS, CDR2 YYNGEE. V lost 0 bases, J lost 5 bases, and 5 bases stayed unmatched. The CDR3 DNA sequence: TGTGCCAGCAGCGTAGTAGGGGGCAGGGACAATGAGCAGTTCTTC. Encoded protein: CASSVVGGRDNEQFF.

This chain links TRBV19 with TRBJ2-1, with TRBD1 as a possible D gene (6 bases). Germline CDR1 is LNHDA and CDR2 is SQIVND (reference sequence). V was pared by 1 base and J by 4 bases, with 14 bases between. CDR3 size: 16 residues. CDR3 sequence (DNA): TGTGCCAGTAGTATAGTCAGGAGCAGGGGTTACAATGAGCAGTTCTTC. Its translation: CASSIVRSRGYNEQFF.

V usage is TRBV5-4 and J usage is TRBJ2-1; the D gene is possibly TRBD2 (6 bases). V shed 5 bases and J shed 1 base, with 13 bases lying between them. This CDR3 region has 15 residues. Germline V CDR1 and CDR2: SGHNT, YYREEE (reference sequence). The CDR3 sequence is CASSLGGWSYNEQFF. The CDR3 DNA is TGTGCCAGCAGTCTGGGGGGATGGTCCTACAATGAGCAGTTCTTC.

This clone was recorded once. The V call is TRBV27, the J call TRBJ2-3; D not resolved. The V and J ends lost 6 bases and 5 bases respectively, with 12 bases between them. This CDR3 has 13 residues. Germline values: CDR1 MNHEY, CDR2 SMNVEV (reference sequence). CDR3 nucleotide sequence: TGTGCCAGCAGCCCACAACCTCGAGATACGCAGTATTTT. Its protein is CASSPQPRDTQYF.

The chain has TRBV7-2 and TRBJ1-4, with D hard to call. V lost 0 bases and J 10 bases, leaving 12 bases between the germline ends. Looked up from germline, CDR1 is SGHTA and CDR2 is FQGNSA. The CDR3 runs to 14 residues. This CDR3 is CASSLASLAGKLFF. The CDR3 coding sequence is TGTGCCAGCAGCTTAGCCTCTTTGGCGGGAAAACTGTTTTTT.

This rearrangement joins TRBV19 to TRBJ1-4; 9 bases agree with TRBD1. V shed 10 bases and J 7 bases; nucleotides not matched to a gene: 7. Germline-derived CDR1 and CDR2 are LNHDA and SQIVND (reference sequence). This CDR3 region has 13 residues. The CDR3, as DNA: TGTGCCACCAAGGGGACAGGGATTGAAAAACTGTTTTTT. This encodes CATKGTGIEKLFF.

The rearrangement uses TRBV7-8 and TRBJ2-2, with TRBD2 matching 7 bases. Germline CDR1 is SGHVS and CDR2 is FQNEAQ. The CDR3 contains 16 residues. V shed 2 bases, J shed 6 bases, and the junction held 9 bases outside the gene matches. CDR3 DNA sequence: TGTGCCAGCAGCTTAAAGTGGCAAGCGGGACCCGGGGAGCTGTTTTTT. It encodes CASSLKWQAGPGELFF. Full variable domain (missing parts from reference TRBV7-8 and TRBJ2-2): GAGVSQSPRYKVAKRGQDVALRCDPISGHVSLFWYQQALGQGPEFLTYFQNEAQLDKSGLPSDRFFAERPEGSVSTLKIQRTQQEDSAVYLCASSLKWQAGPGELFFGEGSRLTVL.

The CDR3 DNA reads TGTGCCAGCAGTGGAGACAGGTCCGTGTCCCTCCACTTT. Its protein is CASSGDRSVSLHF. V and J are TRBV27 and TRBJ1-6, with a weak D call TRBD1 (6 bases). V was trimmed by 5 bases and J by 14 bases, leaving 16 bases between them. The CDR3 extends over 13 amino acids. The germline V gene has CDR1 MNHEY and CDR2 SMNVEV (reference sequence).

This chain links TRBV27 with TRBJ2-7, with D tentatively TRBD1 (5 bases). The ends were cut back, 5 bases at V and 0 bases at J, with 8 bases in the middle. Germline V gene lookup returns CDR1 MNHEY and CDR2 SMNVEV (reference sequence). This CDR3 region has 13 residues. The CDR3 DNA is TGTGCCAGCAGTACCAGGGACTCCTACGAGCAGTACTTC. As protein: CASSTRDSYEQYF.

The chain carries TRBV29-1 and TRBJ2-5; 9 positions agree with TRBD1. The CDR3 length is 15 residues. Trimming at V came to 1 base and at J to 4 bases, leaving 7 bases not matched to a gene. Per the germline V gene, CDR1 is SQVTM and CDR2 is ANQGSEA. The CDR3 nucleotides read TGCAGCGTTGAAGGGGCGGGACAGGGAAGAGAGACCCAGTACTTC. As protein: CSVEGAGQGRETQYF.

V is TRBV19 and J is TRBJ1-2, with TRBD1 matching over 8 bases. After removal of 6 bases from V and 3 bases from J, the junction contained 6 bases not matched to a gene. The CDR3 contains 14 residues. Germline V gives CDR1 LNHDA, CDR2 SQIVND (reference sequence). The CDR3 here is CASSPGGADYGYTF. The CDR3 DNA is TGTGCCAGTAGCCCAGGGGGCGCCGACTATGGCTACACCTTC.

The rearrangement joins TRBV5-1 to TRBJ2-5; no clear D gene. The CDR3 loop spans 15 amino acids. Germline V lookup: CDR1 SGHRS, CDR2 YFSETQ. V was shortened by 3 bases and J by 3 bases, with 15 bases between the two germline ends. The CDR3 sequence: CASSSRPSEEETQYF. The DNA for the CDR3 is TGCGCCAGCAGCTCCCGACCCTCCGAGGAAGAGACCCAGTACTTC.